The 5 T cell receptor beta chains below all came from one sample that was sequenced in a study of response to subunit inactivated influenza vaccine. MiXCR, run by TCRdb on the RT-PCR reads, gives a single entry per CDR3 protein. The sample includes fewer than 550,000 distinct CDR3 sequences, 25% of them seen just once. The specimen was CD4+ T cells sorted from PBMCs, collected around 5 days after vaccination. These receptors originate from a man aged 50-59 years who received an inactivated influenza vaccine.

This chain connects TRBV20-1 to TRBJ1-6; the match to TRBD1 covers 10 bases. Germline CDR1 and CDR2: DFQATT and SNEGSKA (reference sequence). The CDR3 has 14 amino acids. The trim removed 3 bases at V and 7 bases at J, leaving 3 bases unmatched. The CDR3 DNA reads TGCAGTGCTAGCGGACAGGGGGGAAATTCACCCCTCCACTTT. Translation: CSASGQGGNSPLHF.

The V gene is TRBV10-3, the J gene TRBJ1-3, with 7 bases that match TRBD1. The germline CDR1 and CDR2 sequences are ENHRY and SYGVKD. The V segment lost 3 bases and the J segment 3 bases; nucleotides outside the gene matches: 14. The CDR3 consists of 18 residues. CDR3 in DNA: TGTGCCATCAGTGACATCAGGGGGTTTAACAACTTTGGAAACACCATATATTTT. Its translation is CAISDIRGFNNFGNTIYF.

This clonotype has only a few counts. The genes are TRBV28 and TRBJ1-1; D call uncertain. Germline V lookup: CDR1 MDHEN, CDR2 SYDVKM. The ends were cut back, 7 bases at V and 1 base at J, with 13 bases in the middle. This CDR3 comprises 14 residues. The CDR3 region has the DNA TGTGCCAGCACCCTGACCCTACGGAACACTGAAGCTTTCTTT. This gives the protein CASTLTLRNTEAFF. Filled out from reference TRBV28 and TRBJ1-1, the complete variable domain reads DVKVTQSSRYLVKRTGEKVFLECVQDMDHENMFWYRQDPGLGLRLIYFSYDVKMKEKGDIPEGYSVSREKKERFSLILESASTNQTSMYLCASTLTLRNTEAFFGQGTRLTVV.

CDR3 residues: CASSSGLAGGPETGELFF. In DNA form, the CDR3 reads TGCGCCAGCAGCTCGGGACTAGCGGGGGGGCCTGAAACCGGGGAGCTGTTTTTT. V usage is TRBV5-1 and J usage is TRBJ2-2; 16 nucleotides match TRBD2. Germline-derived CDR1 and CDR2 are SGHRS and YFSETQ. The trim removed 3 bases at V and 5 bases at J, leaving 7 bases unmatched. CDR3 size: 18 residues. Filled out from reference TRBV5-1 and TRBJ2-2, the complete variable domain reads KAGVTQTPRYLIKTRGQQVTLSCSPISGHRSVSWYQQTPGQGLQFLFEYFSETQRNKGNFPGRFSGRQFSNSRSEMNVSTLELGDSALYLCASSSGLAGGPETGELFFGEGSRLTVL.

This clonotype was counted a few times. This chain links TRBV20-1 with TRBJ2-5, with TRBD2 identical over 8 bases. With V trimmed by 3 bases and J by 5 bases, 14 bases remained unmatched. The CDR3 totals 16 residues. CDR1 is DFQATT, CDR2 SNEGSKA, per germline (reference sequence). The CDR3 region is CSASTFSGGRGETQYF. The CDR3 DNA reads TGCAGTGCTAGTACGTTCAGCGGGGGCCGGGGTGAGACCCAGTACTTC.